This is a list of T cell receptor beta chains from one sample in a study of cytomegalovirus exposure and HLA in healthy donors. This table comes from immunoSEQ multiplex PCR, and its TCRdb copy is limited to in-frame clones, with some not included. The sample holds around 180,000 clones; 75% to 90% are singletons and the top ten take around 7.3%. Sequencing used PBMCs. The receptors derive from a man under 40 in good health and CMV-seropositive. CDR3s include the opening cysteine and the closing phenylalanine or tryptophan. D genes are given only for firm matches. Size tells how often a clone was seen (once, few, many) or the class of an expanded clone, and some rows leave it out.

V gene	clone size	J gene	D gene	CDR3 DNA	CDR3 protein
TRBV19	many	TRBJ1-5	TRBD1	TGTGCCAGTAGCAGTAGGACAGGAAATCAGCCCCAGCATTTT	CASSSRTGNQPQHF
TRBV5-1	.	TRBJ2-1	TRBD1	TGCGCCAGCAGGGGCGGGACAGGGTTCCCCAATGAGCAGTTCTTC	CASRGGTGFPNEQFF
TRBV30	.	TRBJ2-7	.	TGTGCCTGGAGTGTGACAGAGAGTTACGAGCAGTACTTC	CAWSVTESYEQYF
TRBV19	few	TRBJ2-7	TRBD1	TGTGCCAGTAGTATAGGGACAGGTCCGACCTACGAGCAGTACTTC	CASSIGTGPTYEQYF
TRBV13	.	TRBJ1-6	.	TGTGCCAGCAGCTCGCCAGGCGAAGACGGTAATTCACCCCTCCACTTT	CASSSPGEDGNSPLHF
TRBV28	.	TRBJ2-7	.	TGTGCCAGCAGTTTACAGGGGAGAAACGAGCAGTACTTC	CASSLQGRNEQYF
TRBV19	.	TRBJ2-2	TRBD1	TGTGCCAGTAGTATCCGACAGGGATTAGCCGGGGAGCTGTTTTTT	CASSIRQGLAGELFF
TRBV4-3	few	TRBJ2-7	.	TGCGCCAGCAGCCAAGTCGGGGGGCGGGCCTACGAGCAGTACTTC	CASSQVGGRAYEQYF
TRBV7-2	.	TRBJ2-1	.	TGTGCCAGCAGCTTAGTAGCGGCGGGGGCTGGCTCCTACAATGAGCAGTTCTTC	CASSLVAAGAGSYNEQFF
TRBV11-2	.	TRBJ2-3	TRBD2	TGTGCCAGCAGCTTGGGGATCGGGAGGGGAGGGGATACGCAGTATTTT	CASSLGIGRGGDTQYF
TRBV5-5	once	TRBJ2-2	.	TGTGCCAGCAGCCTTGAAACAGGGTTCCTTGGCGGGGAGCTGTTTTTT	CASSLETGFLGGELFF
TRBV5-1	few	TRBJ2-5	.	TGCGCCAGCAGCAGGGGATTGGACCAAGAGACCCAGTACTTC	CASSRGLDQETQYF
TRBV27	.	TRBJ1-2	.	TGTGCCAGCAGGCCGACAGTGGGGTATGGCTACACCTTC	CASRPTVGYGYTF
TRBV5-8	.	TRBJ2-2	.	TGTGCCATAGGCCCCCTAGCGTTACCCGGGGAGCTGTTTTTT	CAIGPLALPGELFF
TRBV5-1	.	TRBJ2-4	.	TGCGCCAGCAGCTTGGCCAGCGGTCTAGCCAAAAACATTCAGTACTTC	CASSLASGLAKNIQYF
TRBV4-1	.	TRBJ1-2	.	TGCGCCAGCAGGCAAGGCCAGTTAGGCTACACCTTC	CASRQGQLGYTF
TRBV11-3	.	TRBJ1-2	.	TGTGCCAGCAGCCCAGGGGCCCTATATGGCTACACCTTC	CASSPGALYGYTF
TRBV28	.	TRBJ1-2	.	TGTGCCAGCAGTTTATGGGCCCCTGCCGGGTATGGCTACACCTTC	CASSLWAPAGYGYTF
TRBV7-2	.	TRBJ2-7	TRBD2	TGTGCCAGCAGCTCGGGTGCTAGCGGTACCTACGAGCAGTACTTC	CASSSGASGTYEQYF
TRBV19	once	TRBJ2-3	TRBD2	TGTGCCAGTAGTGGGGCGGGAGCCGCAGATACGCAGTATTTT	CASSGAGAADTQYF
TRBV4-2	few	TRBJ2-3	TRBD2	TGTGCCAGCAGCCAAGATAGAAGCGGGGGGGGTACTATCACAGATACGCAGTATTTT	CASSQDRSGGGTITDTQYF
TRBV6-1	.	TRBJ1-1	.	TGTGCCAGCAGCCCACCCGGTGAAGCTTTCTTT	CASSPPGEAFF
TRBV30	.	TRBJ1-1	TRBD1	TGTGCCTGGAGTCAATTTGCACACACAGGGGGCACTGAAGCTTTCTTT	CAWSQFAHTGGTEAFF
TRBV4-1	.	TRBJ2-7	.	TGCGCCAGCAGCGTCAGGGCCCCGACCTACGAGCAGTACTTC	CASSVRAPTYEQYF
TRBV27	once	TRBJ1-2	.	TGTGCCAGCAGTTCCGACAGGCGTCTATCTAACTATGGCTACACCTTC	CASSSDRRLSNYGYTF